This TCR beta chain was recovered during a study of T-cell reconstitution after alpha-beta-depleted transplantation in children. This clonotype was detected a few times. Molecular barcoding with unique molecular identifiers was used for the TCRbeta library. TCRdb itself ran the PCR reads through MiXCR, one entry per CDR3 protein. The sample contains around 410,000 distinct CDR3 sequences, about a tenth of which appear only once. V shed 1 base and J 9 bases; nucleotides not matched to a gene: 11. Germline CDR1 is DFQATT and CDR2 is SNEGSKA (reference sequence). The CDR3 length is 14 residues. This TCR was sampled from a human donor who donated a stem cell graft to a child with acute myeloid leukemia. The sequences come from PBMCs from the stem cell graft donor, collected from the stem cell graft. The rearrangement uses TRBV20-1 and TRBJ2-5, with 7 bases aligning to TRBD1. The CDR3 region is CSARGLTGISSQYF. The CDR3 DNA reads TGCAGTGCTAGAGGGCTGACAGGGATATCGTCCCAGTACTTC.